The rows below give T cell receptor beta chains drawn from one sample of a study of blood T cell repertoires in COVID-19. Only in-frame clones appear in the TCRdb table, and some are missing; sequencing was by immunoSEQ multiplex PCR. The top ten clones hold 20% to 25% of a sample with approximately 100,000 clones, over 75% of them seen once. Sequenced input: peripheral blood. The origin of the receptors is a man aged 65-85 years with active or convalescent COVID-19. Each CDR3 is given with its conserved first and last residue. Fields, in order: CDR3 length, V gene, J gene, CDR3 protein.

10	TRBV29-1	TRBJ1-1	CSASYTEAFF
13	TRBV18	TRBJ1-2	CASSGQGIDGYTF
18	TRBV7-3	TRBJ2-5	CASSLRGLAGGKEETQYF
14	TRBV27	TRBJ1-1	CASSERGGNTEAFF
16	TRBV6-5	TRBJ2-7	CASSYSPSGNYYEQYF
15	TRBV10-3	TRBJ1-1	CAISEEGQGDTEAFF
16	TRBV7-8	TRBJ2-7	CASSPILRQEIYEQYF
15	TRBV7-2	TRBJ1-5	CASSWTGYSNQPQHF
15	TRBV2	TRBJ1-1	CASSVTDLANTEAFF
14	TRBV28	TRBJ2-7	CASAQSQGSYEQYF
14	TRBV5-1	TRBJ1-1	CASSTTGMNTEAFF
12	TRBV6-5	TRBJ1-1	CASSPRTAEAFF
17	TRBV9	TRBJ2-1	CASSGRLAGGEVGEQFF
17	TRBV27	TRBJ2-7	CASSLLTSGTRSYEQYF
15	TRBV9	TRBJ2-2	CASSTQQGHTGELFF
14	TRBV3-1/TRBV3-2	TRBJ2-5	CASSQATGDETQYF
14	TRBV6-6	TRBJ1-2	CASSDRGANYGYTF
13	TRBV18	TRBJ2-5	CASSSGTQETQYF
15	TRBV5-4	TRBJ2-1	CASSLRTGSYNEQFF
13	TRBV28	TRBJ2-3	CASSFYTADTQYF
14	TRBV9	TRBJ2-2	CASSVVQYTGELFF
13	TRBV2	TRBJ2-3	CASSEGRGDTQYF
15	TRBV18	TRBJ2-3	CASSPSGGSTDTQYF
14	TRBV30	TRBJ1-1	CACNKRTGFTEAFF
16	TRBV28	TRBJ1-6	CASSGTGRTYNSPLHF
16	TRBV27	TRBJ1-2	CASSRGGTGTNYGYTF
11	TRBV6-5	TRBJ1-3	CASSSGRTIYF
16	TRBV30	TRBJ1-6	CAWSRIDIDYNSPLHF
15	TRBV2	TRBJ2-1	CASSEVGGSYNEQFF
12	TRBV3-1/TRBV3-2	TRBJ1-1	CASSKSGAGAFF